This TCR beta chain was captured in a study of T cell repertoires in cytomegalovirus infection. The CDR3 is 16 residues long. Germline assignment: CDR1 SGDLS and CDR2 YYNGEE. Trimming removed 2 bases from V and 5 bases from J, with 17 bases in between. Each CDR3 protein is one row after TCRdb ran MiXCR on the reads. The profile shows a few hundred thousand distinct CDR3 sequences, 8% to 9.5% of them singletons. This clonotype was detected only a few times. The origin of this receptor is a human donor in good health (CMV status not recorded). Some clones in this sample may be carry-over from other donors' samples. The sequenced material came from PBMCs. The rearrangement uses TRBV9 and TRBJ2-1; D is perhaps TRBD2 (6 bases). CDR3 DNA sequence: TGTGCCAGCAGCGTCGACCCTCGGGGGTGGGACAATGAGCAGTTCTTC. This codes for CASSVDPRGWDNEQFF.